A single sample is the source of the 32 T cell receptor beta chains below, sequenced in a study of tumor-infiltrating lymphocytes in glioblastoma multiforme. TCRB libraries came from RNA via three nested multiplex PCR rounds. TCRdb itself ran the multiplex PCR reads through MiXCR, one entry per CDR3 protein. The sample includes 9,000 or so distinct CDR3 sequences, 74% of them seen just once. Sequencing was carried out using brain tumor tissue. The origin of the receptors is a male donor with glioblastoma.

This chain uses TRBV20-1 with TRBJ2-7, with D hard to call. This CDR3 contains 15 residues. Trimming removed 6 bases from V and 6 bases from J, with 24 bases in between. Germline-derived CDR1 and CDR2 are DFQATT and SNEGSKA (reference sequence). DNA for the CDR3: TGCAGTGCCCGAAACACCTGGCGGAGCTCTATCGAGCAGTACTTC. Translation gives CSARNTWRSSIEQYF.

This clonotype has just a few counts. The CDR3 here is CASSDSNGAGRVGQYF. The CDR3 region has the DNA TGCGCCAGCAGCGATTCAAATGGGGCGGGTAGGGTTGGCCAGTACTTC. V and J are TRBV4-3 and TRBJ2-5; D could derive from TRBD1 or TRBD2 (5 bases each). V was shortened by 5 bases and J by 10 bases, with 26 bases between the two germline ends. Per germline, CDR1 LGHNA and CDR2 YSLEER. The CDR3 length is 16 residues.

The rearrangement links TRBV5-1 to TRBJ1-2, with a weak D call TRBD1 (6 bases). The CDR3 has 12 residues. Germline V CDR1 and CDR2: SGHRS, YFSETQ. V shed 4 bases and J shed 7 bases, with 11 bases lying between them. CDR3 DNA sequence: TGCGCCAGCAGCCAACAGGGAAGTGGCTACACCTTC. Translating it yields CASSQQGSGYTF.

This clonotype was seen once. The V and J genes are TRBV29-1 and TRBJ1-1; perhaps TRBD1 as D (5 bases). The CDR3 has 13 residues. Germline CDR1 SQVTM, CDR2 ANQGSEA. CDR3 in DNA: TGCAGTTGCGGATCGGGTACAGGCCGTGAAGCTTTCTTT. Its protein product is CSCGSGTGREAFF.

This chain uses TRBV11-2 with TRBJ2-7, with D perhaps TRBD2 (5 bases). The CDR3 runs to 13 residues. Germline CDR1 and CDR2: SGHAT and FQNNGV. Trimming pared 0 bases from V and 12 bases from J, leaving 15 bases between. The CDR3 loop is CASSLDRGGLAYF. Written as DNA, the CDR3 is TGTGCCAGCAGCTTAGATCGGGGTGGGCTAGCGTACTTC.

CDR3 protein: CASSFSGVSADTQYF. As DNA, the CDR3 is TGTGCCAGCAGCTTTAGCGGGGTGAGCGCAGATACGCAGTATTTT. The rearrangement links TRBV11-2 to TRBJ2-3; 8 nucleotides agree with TRBD2. V dropped 3 bases and J dropped 4; count of bases not matched to a gene: 6. The length of the CDR3 is 15 residues. Germline CDR1 and CDR2: SGHAT and FQNNGV.

This clonotype was seen only once. This sequence joins TRBV12-3 or TRBV12-4 and TRBJ2-1; no definite D call. V shed 3 bases and J shed 8 bases, with 5 bases lying between them. The CDR3 runs to 11 residues. The CDR3 bases are TGTGCCAGCAGTTTTACCGATGAGCAGTTCTTC. Residues: CASSFTDEQFF.

The genes are TRBV6-2 or TRBV6-3 and TRBJ2-3, with 12 bases lining up with TRBD2. CDR3 length: 16 amino acids. Germline V CDR1 and CDR2: MNHEY, SVGEGT. V lost 5 bases and J lost 10; bases outside the gene matches: 13. The chain's CDR3 is CASSPTSGGFIGAQYF. CDR3 sequence (DNA): TGTGCCAGCAGTCCGACTAGCGGGGGTTTTATAGGGGCGCAGTATTTT.

The rearrangement uses TRBV5-6 and TRBJ2-7; the match to TRBD1 covers 9 bases. V was clipped by 4 bases and J by 4 bases; unmatched bases: 12. CDR1 and CDR2 (germline): SGHDT, YYEEEE. The CDR3 contains 16 residues. The CDR3: CASSRGGTGTTYEQYF. In DNA form, the CDR3 reads TGTGCCAGCAGCCGCGGAGGGACAGGGACGACTTACGAGCAGTACTTC.

Judged by abundance, this clonotype is medium-sized. The chain has TRBV12-3 or TRBV12-4 and TRBJ2-2, with TRBD2 identical over 11 bases. The CDR3 runs 17 residues. V lost 5 bases and J lost 5; bases outside the gene matches: 10. The CDR3 here is CASSPYSGRATTGELFF. The CDR3 coding sequence is TGTGCCAGCAGTCCCTATAGCGGGAGGGCCACGACCGGGGAGCTGTTTTTT.

In DNA, the CDR3 is TGCAGTGCTAGAGATTCGGCAGGGAGCTCCTACGAGCAGTACTTC. Its translation: CSARDSAGSSYEQYF. The genes are TRBV20-1 and TRBJ2-7; D is tentatively TRBD1 or TRBD2 (5 bases each). V lost 0 bases and J 0 bases, leaving 12 bases between the germline ends. This CDR3 has 15 amino acids. Germline CDR1 and CDR2: DFQATT and SNEGSKA (reference sequence).

CDR3 nucleotides: TGTGCCAGCAGCCTACCCGGGACAGGGAAGACCGGGGAGCTGTTTTTT. Amino acid sequence: CASSLPGTGKTGELFF. V gene TRBV5-6 combines with J gene TRBJ2-2, with 9 bases matching TRBD1. There are 16 residues in the CDR3. Trimming cost V 4 bases and J 5 bases; bases outside gene matches: 9. CDR1 is SGHDT and CDR2 is YYEEEE in the germline V gene.

This clonotype was picked up one time. The chain has TRBV14 and TRBJ1-2; a weak D match, TRBD1 (5 bases). Germline values: CDR1 SGHDN, CDR2 FVKESK. The CDR3 loop spans 15 amino acids. V was trimmed by 1 base and J by 8 bases, leaving 17 bases between them. The CDR3 here is CASSQVPGKPGGYTF. The CDR3 nucleotides read TGTGCCAGCAGCCAAGTGCCAGGGAAGCCGGGAGGCTACACCTTC.

V gene TRBV11-3 combines with J gene TRBJ1-2, with D possibly TRBD1 on 6 matching bases. The germline V gene has CDR1 SGHNT and CDR2 YENEEA. CDR3 size: 14 residues. Trimming pared 5 bases from V and 3 bases from J, leaving 13 bases between. The CDR3: CASSERGADYGYTF. DNA for the CDR3: TGTGCCAGCAGCGAACGGGGGGCCGACTATGGCTACACCTTC.

This clonotype was seen just once. The CDR3 loop is CASSLGGSDSGANVLTF. The DNA of the CDR3 is TGTGCCAGCAGCCTCGGGGGTAGCGACTCTGGGGCCAACGTCCTGACTTTC. This chain uses TRBV7-8 with TRBJ2-6; D may be TRBD2 (6 bases). This CDR3 has 17 amino acids. V was clipped by 5 bases and J by 0 bases, with 14 bases between them. Germline-derived CDR1 and CDR2 are SGHVS and FQNEAQ.

This clonotype has a handful of counts. The chain combines TRBV29-1 with TRBJ1-2; possible D gene TRBD1, 6 bases. The germline CDR1 and CDR2 sequences are SQVTM and ANQGSEA. V lost 3 bases and J lost 7, with 12 bases in between. This CDR3 has 12 residues. CDR3 amino acids: CSVEAGAGGYTF. The DNA for the CDR3 is TGCAGCGTTGAGGCGGGGGCTGGTGGCTACACCTTC.

There are a few counts of this clonotype. The genes are TRBV4-3 and TRBJ1-2; D call uncertain. The CDR3 has 14 residues. Trimming pared 4 bases from V and 8 bases from J, leaving 17 bases between. The germline V gene encodes CDR1 LGHNA and CDR2 YSLEER. The CDR3 DNA reads as TGCGCCAGCAGCCGTAACGGTGAAGCTATGGGCTACACCTTC. The encoded protein is CASSRNGEAMGYTF.

Within the sample, this clonotype is medium-sized (0.01 to 0.1%). Since a much larger clone is just one base distant, this may be a read error. The chain links TRBV6-2 or TRBV6-3 to TRBJ2-7, with a tentative D call TRBD2 (5 bases). The CDR3 loop spans 13 amino acids. Germline-derived CDR1 and CDR2 are MNHEY and SVGEGT. V was trimmed by 2 bases and J by 6 bases, leaving 11 bases between them. The DNA for the CDR3 is TGTGCCAGCAGTTACCGGGAATACGGCGAGCAGTACTTC. Encoded protein: CASSYREYGEQYF.

The chain links TRBV20-1 to TRBJ2-1; 7 bases agree with TRBD2. Unmatched junction bases numbered 5, after V lost 0 bases and J lost 3 bases. CDR3 length: 15 residues. CDR1 is DFQATT, CDR2 SNEGSKA, per germline (reference sequence). CDR3 in amino acids: CSAREGLGGYNEQFF. CDR3 in DNA: TGCAGTGCTAGAGAAGGACTAGGAGGCTACAATGAGCAGTTCTTC.

This clonotype has a single count. The V gene is TRBV10-3, the J gene TRBJ2-1, with TRBD2 identical over 9 bases. This CDR3 has 14 residues. The V and J ends lost 7 bases and 6 bases, in that order; junction bases with no gene match: 7. The V gene's germline CDR1 is ENHRY and CDR2 SYGVKD. The CDR3 reads CAITPGLASNEQFF. The CDR3 DNA is TGTGCCATCACCCCAGGACTAGCGAGCAATGAGCAGTTCTTC.

About this clonotype itself: This may be a read error: a much more frequent sequence differs by one nucleotide. This chain joins TRBV5-6 and TRBJ1-5; no clear D. CDR1 is SGHDT and CDR2 is YYEEEE in the germline V gene. The CDR3 has 13 amino acids. Trimming removed 9 bases at V and 7 bases at J, with 17 bases between. The chain's CDR3 is CATSLSWEQPQHF. For the CDR3, the DNA is TGTGCCACCAGTTTGAGCTGGGAGCAGCCCCAGCATTTT.

The V call is TRBV12-3 or TRBV12-4, the J call TRBJ2-5; 11 nucleotides align to TRBD1. The V and J ends lost 7 bases and 6 bases, in that order; junction bases with no gene match: 7. The CDR3 has 14 amino acids. DNA of the CDR3: TGTGCCAGCACCACCGGGACAGGGGGGAAGACCCAGTACTTC. Its translation: CASTTGTGGKTQYF.

As for this clonotype: One end of the junction fails to match germline, which may point to a read error. The rearrangement links TRBV20-1 to TRBJ1-1; D might be TRBD1 (6 bases). This CDR3 has 13 amino acids. Germline loops: CDR1 DFQATT, CDR2 SNEGSKA (reference sequence). In DNA, the CDR3 is TGCAGTACTAGTGGACAGTTGAACACTGAAACCTTCTTT. As protein: CSTSGQLNTETFF.

A remark on this clonotype: This may arise from a read error, as a much more abundant clone is one base away. The chain uses TRBV11-2 and TRBJ1-2, with D perhaps TRBD1 (5 bases). The CDR3 length is 14 residues. Germline CDR1 reads SGHAT; CDR2 reads FQNNGV. The CDR3, as DNA: TGTGCCAGCAGCCCGGGACCGCTCGCTTATGACTACACCTTC. As protein: CASSPGPLAYDYTF.

As concerns this clonotype: One end of the junction is discordant with germline, which a read error may explain. This chain joins TRBV6-6 and TRBJ2-7; the D is unclear. The CDR3 extends over 14 amino acids. Germline loops: CDR1 MNHNY, CDR2 SVGAGI (reference sequence). This CDR3 is CASNYVGSNYEQYF. CDR3 in DNA: TGTGCCAGCAATTACGTCGGCAGTAATTACGAGCAGTACTTC.

The chain links TRBV20-1 to TRBJ1-2; 8 bases line up with TRBD1. V dropped 2 bases and J dropped 5; count of bases not matched to a gene: 10. Germline lookup yields CDR1 DFQATT and CDR2 SNEGSKA (reference sequence). The CDR3 extends over 15 amino acids. CDR3 loop: CSARLTGVGSYGYTF. The CDR3 nucleotides are TGCAGTGCTAGATTGACAGGGGTGGGCTCTTATGGCTACACCTTC.

By share, this clonotype ranks as medium-sized. V is TRBV14 and J is TRBJ2-7; the D gene is possibly TRBD2 (6 bases). The germline CDR1 and CDR2 sequences are SGHDN and FVKESK. Trimming pared 0 bases from V and 3 bases from J, leaving 9 bases between. This CDR3 region has 14 residues. The CDR3 DNA reads TGTGCCAGCAGCCAAGAGGCGGGGTTCTACGAGCAGTACTTC. Translated: CASSQEAGFYEQYF.

By its share, this clonotype is hyperexpanded. The V call is TRBV11-2, the J call TRBJ2-1, with D possibly matching TRBD1 (6 bases). V lost 0 bases and J lost 7, with 7 bases in between. Germline values: CDR1 SGHAT, CDR2 FQNNGV. The CDR3 covers 13 residues. The CDR3: CASSLDRGNEQFF. The DNA of the CDR3 is TGTGCCAGCAGCTTAGATAGGGGGAATGAGCAGTTCTTC.

Concerning this clonotype itself: This CDR3 fails to terminate in the conserved phenylalanine or tryptophan, so it likely reflects a read error. This sequence joins TRBV20-1 and TRBJ2-3, with a weak D call TRBD2 (6 bases). There are 15 residues in the CDR3. Germline V gene data show CDR1 as DFQATT and CDR2 as SNEGSKA (reference sequence). The germline V and J ends were trimmed by 2 bases and 12 bases, with 24 bases remaining between them. The CDR3 region has the DNA TGCAGTGCTAGACGGGACTCTACGCCCACAGGTACACAGTATGTT. Its protein is CSARRDSTPTGTQYV.

The J gene is TRBJ2-5, the V gene TRBV20-1; 10 positions match TRBD2. CDR3 size: 16 residues. Germline V gives CDR1 DFQATT, CDR2 SNEGSKA (reference sequence). With 5 bases clipped from V and 5 bases from J, the junction kept 14 bases outside the gene matches. The CDR3 reads CSAGTSGMIGGETQYF. The DNA of the CDR3 is TGCAGTGCTGGTACTAGCGGGATGATCGGGGGGGAGACCCAGTACTTC.

The chain is built from TRBV20-1 and TRBJ2-3; 7 bases agree with TRBD2. This CDR3 has 15 residues. Germline V gene data show CDR1 as DFQATT and CDR2 as SNEGSKA (reference sequence). With 0 bases clipped from V and 2 bases from J, the junction kept 5 bases outside the gene matches. This CDR3 is CSARDRGVYTDTQYF. In DNA, the CDR3 is TGCAGTGCTAGAGATCGGGGGGTCTACACAGATACGCAGTATTTT.

The chain carries TRBV6-1 and TRBJ2-3; D is possibly TRBD1 (5 bases). Trimming removed 1 base from V and 4 bases from J, with 6 bases in between. This CDR3 is built from 13 residues. The germline V gene encodes CDR1 MNHNS and CDR2 SASEGT. The CDR3 here is CASSEGRADTQYF. CDR3 DNA: TGTGCCAGCAGTGAAGGCAGGGCAGATACGCAGTATTTT.